A selection of T cell receptor beta chains follows, all from one sample in a study of T-cell reconstitution after alpha-beta-depleted transplantation in children. MiXCR, applied by TCRdb to the PCR reads, yields one record per CDR3 protein. The sample has about 830,000 distinct CDR3 sequences; approximately 15% are singletons. The source material was PBMCs, mostly from graft donor cells, sampled 360 days after TCRalphabeta/CD19-depleted stem cell transplant. Receptor source: a male patient younger than 18 who had a stem cell transplant for acute lymphoblastic leukemia, so the T cells may come from the graft donor. CDR3s include the opening cysteine and the closing phenylalanine or tryptophan. The D gene is left open where the match is weak. Clone sizes are given selectively: once, few, many, or a class where the clone is expanded.

>.|TRBJ1-1|few|TRBV5-1
CASSYWTHTEAFF
TGCGCCAGCAGCTATTGGACGCACACTGAAGCTTTCTTT
>.|TRBJ2-7|many|TRBV5-1
CASSSSPYEQYF
TGCGCCAGCAGCTCTAGCCCCTACGAGCAGTACTTC
>TRBD1|TRBJ2-7|many|TRBV12-3/TRBV12-4
CASSLVGRGLWYEQYF
TGTGCCAGCAGTTTAGTAGGCAGGGGGCTTTGGTACGAGCAGTACTTC
>.|TRBJ2-1|many|TRBV11-1
CASSPQGGRSAEFF
TGTGCCAGCAGCCCCCAAGGAGGGAGAAGTGCTGAGTTCTTC
>TRBD2|TRBJ2-7|.|TRBV27
CASGSGISSYEQYF
TGTGCCAGCGGTAGCGGGATCAGCTCCTACGAGCAGTACTTC
>.|TRBJ2-7|few|TRBV7-9
CASSFSGSVSFAEQYF
TGTGCCAGCAGCTTCTCCGGGAGTGTTAGTTTCGCCGAGCAGTACTTC
>TRBD2|TRBJ2-3|.|TRBV29-1
CSVDGVGTSGGHTQYF
TGCAGCGTTGATGGAGTTGGGACTAGCGGAGGGCATACGCAGTATTTT
>TRBD2|TRBJ2-7|.|TRBV6-5
CASSYQGGLAGGEQYF
TGTGCCAGCAGTTACCAGGGCGGGCTAGCGGGCGGCGAGCAGTACTTC
>.|TRBJ1-1|few|TRBV4-2
CASSQERSAGAFF
TGTGCCAGCAGCCAAGAAAGATCGGCAGGAGCTTTCTTT
>TRBD1|TRBJ2-5|.|TRBV7-8
CASSLAYRTGGETQYF
TGTGCCAGCAGCTTAGCCTATCGAACAGGGGGAGAGACCCAGTACTTC
>TRBD1|TRBJ2-2|.|TRBV7-9
CASSFPRGSDTGELFF
TGTGCCAGCAGCTTCCCCAGGGGGTCTGACACCGGGGAGCTGTTTTTT
>.|TRBJ2-7|.|TRBV11-2
CASSIRRGNYEQYF
TGTGCCAGCAGCATAAGGAGGGGAAACTACGAGCAGTACTTC
>.|TRBJ1-2|.|TRBV5-6
CASSHWGYGYTF
TGTGCCAGCAGCCACTGGGGCTATGGCTACACCTTC
>.|TRBJ2-5|.|TRBV5-1
CASSRRGAPQETQYF
TGCGCCAGCAGCAGGAGAGGGGCGCCACAAGAGACCCAGTACTTC
>TRBD2|TRBJ2-7|.|TRBV5-5
CASRPGTSASYEQYF
TGTGCCAGCAGGCCCGGGACTAGCGCCTCCTACGAGCAGTACTTC
>.|TRBJ1-1|.|TRBV4-1
CASSQENALGTEAFF
TGCGCCAGCAGCCAAGAGAACGCCCTAGGCACTGAAGCTTTCTTT
>.|TRBJ2-5|.|TRBV18
CASSQGRDGTQYF
TGTGCCAGCTCCCAAGGCCGGGACGGGACCCAGTACTTC
>TRBD1|TRBJ1-5|.|TRBV12-3/TRBV12-4
CASSSGQLNQPQHF
TGTGCCAGCAGTTCGGGACAGCTAAATCAGCCCCAGCATTTT
>.|TRBJ2-1|.|TRBV5-1
CASSLGDVANNEQFF
TGCGCCAGCAGCTTAGGGGACGTTGCGAACAATGAGCAGTTCTTC
>TRBD2|TRBJ2-7|many|TRBV9
CASTSGTRDEQYF
TGTGCCAGTACATCCGGGACTAGGGACGAGCAGTACTTC
>.|TRBJ2-1|.|TRBV20-1
CSADGTVSNEQFF
TGCAGTGCTGATGGGACGGTGAGCAATGAGCAGTTCTTC
>TRBD2|TRBJ2-4|few|TRBV9
CASSASSGLAKNIQYF
TGTGCCAGCAGCGCGTCTAGCGGGTTAGCCAAAAACATTCAGTACTTC
>TRBD2|TRBJ2-1|.|TRBV7-9
CASSSPGLAGGYNEQFF
TGTGCCAGCAGCTCCCCGGGACTAGCGGGAGGCTACAATGAGCAGTTCTTC
>TRBD1|TRBJ1-1|.|TRBV5-1
CASSLVGADRGTGAFF
TGCGCCAGCAGCTTGGTGGGGGCGGACAGGGGGACCGGAGCTTTCTTT